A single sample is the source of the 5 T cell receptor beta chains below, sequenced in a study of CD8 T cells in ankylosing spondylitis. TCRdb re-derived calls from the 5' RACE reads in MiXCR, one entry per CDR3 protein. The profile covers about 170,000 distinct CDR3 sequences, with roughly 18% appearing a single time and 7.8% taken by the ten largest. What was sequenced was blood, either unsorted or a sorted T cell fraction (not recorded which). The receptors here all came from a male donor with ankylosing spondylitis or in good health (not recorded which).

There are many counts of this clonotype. This chain's CDR3 is CASSPIRLAGGNIQYF. DNA of the CDR3: TGTGCCAGCAGCCCAATCCGACTAGCGGGGGGTAACATTCAGTACTTC. The rearrangement links TRBV12-3 or TRBV12-4 to TRBJ2-4; the match to TRBD2 covers 13 bases. This CDR3 has 16 amino acids. V shed 6 bases, J shed 7 bases, and the junction held 9 bases outside the gene matches.

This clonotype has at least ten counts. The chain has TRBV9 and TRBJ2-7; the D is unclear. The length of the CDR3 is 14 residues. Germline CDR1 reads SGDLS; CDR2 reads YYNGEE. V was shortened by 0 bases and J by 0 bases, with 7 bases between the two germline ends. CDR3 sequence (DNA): TGTGCCAGCAGCGTAGGGGTTAGCTCCTACGAGCAGTACTTC. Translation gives CASSVGVSSYEQYF.

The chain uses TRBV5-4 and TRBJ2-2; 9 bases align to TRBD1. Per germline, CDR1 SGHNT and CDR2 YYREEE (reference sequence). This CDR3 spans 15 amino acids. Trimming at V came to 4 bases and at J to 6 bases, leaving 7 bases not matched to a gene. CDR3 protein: CASSAGQGLAGELFF. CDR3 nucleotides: TGTGCCAGCAGCGCGGGACAGGGTCTTGCCGGGGAGCTGTTTTTT.

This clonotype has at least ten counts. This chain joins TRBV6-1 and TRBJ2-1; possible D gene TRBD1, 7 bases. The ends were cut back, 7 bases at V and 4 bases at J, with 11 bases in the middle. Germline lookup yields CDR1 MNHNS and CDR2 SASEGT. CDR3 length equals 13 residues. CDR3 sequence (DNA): TGTGCCAGCACAGGGGGGACTTACAATGAGCAGTTCTTC. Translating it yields CASTGGTYNEQFF.

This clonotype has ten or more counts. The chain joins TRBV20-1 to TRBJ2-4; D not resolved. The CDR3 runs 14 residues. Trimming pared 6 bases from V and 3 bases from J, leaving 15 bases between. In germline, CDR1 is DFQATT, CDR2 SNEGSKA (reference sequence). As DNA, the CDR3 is TGCAGTGCCGACGGCAGCTTTGACAAAAACATTCAGTACTTC. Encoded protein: CSADGSFDKNIQYF.